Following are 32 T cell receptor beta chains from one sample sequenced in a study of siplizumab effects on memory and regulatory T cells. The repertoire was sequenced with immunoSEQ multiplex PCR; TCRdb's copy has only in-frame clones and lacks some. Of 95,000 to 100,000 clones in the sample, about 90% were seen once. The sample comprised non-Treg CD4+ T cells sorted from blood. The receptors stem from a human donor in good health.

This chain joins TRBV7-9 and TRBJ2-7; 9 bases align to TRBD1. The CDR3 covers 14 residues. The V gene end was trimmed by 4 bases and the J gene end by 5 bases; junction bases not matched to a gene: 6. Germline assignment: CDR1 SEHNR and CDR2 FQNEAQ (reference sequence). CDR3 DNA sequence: TGTGCCAGCAGCTCCGGGACAGGGTTCGACGAGCAGTACTTC. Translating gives CASSSGTGFDEQYF.

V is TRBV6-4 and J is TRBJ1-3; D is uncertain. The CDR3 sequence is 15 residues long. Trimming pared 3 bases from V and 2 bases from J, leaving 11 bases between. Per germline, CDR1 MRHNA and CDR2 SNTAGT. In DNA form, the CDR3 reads TGTGCCAGCAGTGAAAGCGGGTCCCCTGGAAACACCATATATTTT. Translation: CASSESGSPGNTIYF.

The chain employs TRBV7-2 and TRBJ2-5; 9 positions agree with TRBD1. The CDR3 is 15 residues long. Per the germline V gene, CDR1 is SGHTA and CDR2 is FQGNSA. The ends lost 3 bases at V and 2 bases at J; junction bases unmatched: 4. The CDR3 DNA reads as TGTGCCAGCAGCTTTTTGGGGACAGGGCAAGAGACCCAGTACTTC. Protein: CASSFLGTGQETQYF.

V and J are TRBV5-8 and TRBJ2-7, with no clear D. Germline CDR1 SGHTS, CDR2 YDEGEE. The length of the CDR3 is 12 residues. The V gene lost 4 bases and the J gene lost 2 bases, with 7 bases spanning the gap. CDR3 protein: CASSIRAYEQYF. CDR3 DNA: TGTGCCAGCAGCATACGGGCCTACGAGCAGTACTTC. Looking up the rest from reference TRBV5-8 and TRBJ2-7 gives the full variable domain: EAGVTQSPTHLIKTRGQQATLRCSPISGHTSVYWYQQALGLGLQFLLWYDEGEERNRGNFPPRFSGRQFPNYSSELNVNALELEDSALYLCASSIRAYEQYFGPGTRLTVT.

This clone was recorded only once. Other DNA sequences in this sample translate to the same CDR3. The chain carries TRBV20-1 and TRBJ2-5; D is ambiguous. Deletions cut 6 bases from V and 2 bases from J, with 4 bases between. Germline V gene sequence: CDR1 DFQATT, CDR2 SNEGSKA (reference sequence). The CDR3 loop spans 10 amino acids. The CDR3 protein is CSAAQETQYF. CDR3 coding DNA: TGCAGTGCCGCTCAAGAGACCCAGTACTTC.

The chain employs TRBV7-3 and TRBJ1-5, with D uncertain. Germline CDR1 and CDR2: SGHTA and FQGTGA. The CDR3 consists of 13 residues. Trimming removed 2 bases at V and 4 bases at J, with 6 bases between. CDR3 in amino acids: CASSLGTNQPQHF. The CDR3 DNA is TGTGCCAGCAGCTTAGGTACAAATCAGCCCCAGCATTTT.

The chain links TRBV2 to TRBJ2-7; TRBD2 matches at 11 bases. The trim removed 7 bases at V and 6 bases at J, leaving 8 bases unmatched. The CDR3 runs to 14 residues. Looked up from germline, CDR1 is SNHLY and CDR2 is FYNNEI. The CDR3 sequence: CASILTSGRGEQYF. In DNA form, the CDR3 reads TGTGCCAGCATTCTCACTAGCGGGAGAGGCGAGCAGTACTTC.

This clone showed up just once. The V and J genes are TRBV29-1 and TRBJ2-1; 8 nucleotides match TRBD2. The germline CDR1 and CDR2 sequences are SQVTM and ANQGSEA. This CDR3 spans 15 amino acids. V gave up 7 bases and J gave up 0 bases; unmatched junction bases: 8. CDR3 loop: CSAGRTSSSYNEQFF. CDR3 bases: TGCAGCGCCGGAAGGACTAGCAGCTCCTACAATGAGCAGTTCTTC.

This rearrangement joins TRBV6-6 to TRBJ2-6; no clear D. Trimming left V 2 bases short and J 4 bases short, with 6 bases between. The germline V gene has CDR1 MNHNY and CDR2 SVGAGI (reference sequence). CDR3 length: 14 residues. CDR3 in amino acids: CASSYGSGANVLTF. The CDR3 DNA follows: TGTGCCAGCAGTTACGGGTCCGGGGCCAACGTCCTGACTTTC.

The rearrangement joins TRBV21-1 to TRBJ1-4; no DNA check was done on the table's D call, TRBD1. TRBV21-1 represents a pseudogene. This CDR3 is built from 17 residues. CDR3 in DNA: TGTGCCAGCAGCAAGAGGGGACAGGGTGACGAGGGTGAAAAACTGTTTTTT. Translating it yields CASSKRGQGDEGEKLFF.

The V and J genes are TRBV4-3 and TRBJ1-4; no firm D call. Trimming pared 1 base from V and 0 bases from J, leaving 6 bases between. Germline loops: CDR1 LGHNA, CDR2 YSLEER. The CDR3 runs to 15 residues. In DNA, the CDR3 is TGCGCCAGCAGCCAAGTACCTGCAACTAATGAAAAACTGTTTTTT. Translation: CASSQVPATNEKLFF.

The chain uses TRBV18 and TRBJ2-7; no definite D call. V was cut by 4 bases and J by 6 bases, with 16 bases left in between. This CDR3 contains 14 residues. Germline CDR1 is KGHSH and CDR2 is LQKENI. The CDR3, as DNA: TGTGCCAGCTCACAAAACGATGTGACGGGCGAGCAGTACTTC. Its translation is CASSQNDVTGEQYF.

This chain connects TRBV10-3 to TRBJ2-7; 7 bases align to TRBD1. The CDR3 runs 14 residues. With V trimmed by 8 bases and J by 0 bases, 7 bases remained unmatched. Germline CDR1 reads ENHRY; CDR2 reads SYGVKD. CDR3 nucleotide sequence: TGTGCCATCCGAGGGACAGACAGCTCCTACGAGCAGTACTTC. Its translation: CAIRGTDSSYEQYF.

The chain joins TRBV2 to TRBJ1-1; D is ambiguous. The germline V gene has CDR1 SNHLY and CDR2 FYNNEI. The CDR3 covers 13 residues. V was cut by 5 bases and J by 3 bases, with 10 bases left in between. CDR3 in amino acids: CASSKTADTEAFF. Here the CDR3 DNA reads TGTGCCAGCAGTAAGACCGCCGACACTGAAGCTTTCTTT.

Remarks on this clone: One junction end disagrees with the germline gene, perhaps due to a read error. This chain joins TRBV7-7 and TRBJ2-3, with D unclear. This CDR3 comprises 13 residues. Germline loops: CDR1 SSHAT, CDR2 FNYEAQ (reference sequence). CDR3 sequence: CASSFQITDTQYF. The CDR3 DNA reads TGTGCTAGCAGCTTCCAGATCACAGATACGCAGTATTTT.

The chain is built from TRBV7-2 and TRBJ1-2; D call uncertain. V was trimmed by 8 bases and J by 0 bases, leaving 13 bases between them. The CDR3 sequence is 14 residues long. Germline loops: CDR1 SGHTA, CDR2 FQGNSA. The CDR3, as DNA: TGTGCCAGCGGCCTCTCCGGGGCTAACTATGGCTACACCTTC. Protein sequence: CASGLSGANYGYTF.

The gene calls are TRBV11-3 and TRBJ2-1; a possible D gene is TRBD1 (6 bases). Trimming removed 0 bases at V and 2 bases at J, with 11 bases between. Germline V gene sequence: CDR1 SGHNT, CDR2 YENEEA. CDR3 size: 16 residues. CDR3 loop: CASSLESGDPYNEQFF. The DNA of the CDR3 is TGTGCCAGCAGCTTAGAGTCAGGGGATCCCTACAATGAGCAGTTCTTC. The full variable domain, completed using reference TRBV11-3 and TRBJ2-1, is EAGVVQSPRYKIIEKKQPVAFWCNPISGHNTLYWYLQNLGQGPELLIRYENEEAVDDSQLPKDRFSAERLKGVDSTLKIQPAELGDSAVYLCASSLESGDPYNEQFFGPGTRLTVL.

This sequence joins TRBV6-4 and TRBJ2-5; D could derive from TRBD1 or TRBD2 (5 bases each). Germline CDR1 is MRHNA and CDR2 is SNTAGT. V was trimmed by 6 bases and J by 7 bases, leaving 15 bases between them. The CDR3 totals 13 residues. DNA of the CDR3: TGTGCCAGCAGAACCGGGGCCTTTGGGACCCAGTACTTC. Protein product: CASRTGAFGTQYF.

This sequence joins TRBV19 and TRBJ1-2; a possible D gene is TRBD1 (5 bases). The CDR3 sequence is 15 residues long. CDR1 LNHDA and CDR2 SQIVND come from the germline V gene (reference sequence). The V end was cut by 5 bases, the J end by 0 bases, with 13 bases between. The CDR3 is CASSVGVGANYGYTF. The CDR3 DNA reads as TGTGCCAGTAGTGTCGGGGTAGGGGCTAACTATGGCTACACCTTC.

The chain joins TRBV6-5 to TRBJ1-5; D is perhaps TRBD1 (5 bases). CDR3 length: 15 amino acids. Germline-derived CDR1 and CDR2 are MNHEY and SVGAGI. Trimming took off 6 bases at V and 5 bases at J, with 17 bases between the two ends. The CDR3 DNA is TGTGCCAGCAGGCTAATTGGCAGGGCTGATCAGCCCCAGCATTTT. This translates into CASRLIGRADQPQHF.

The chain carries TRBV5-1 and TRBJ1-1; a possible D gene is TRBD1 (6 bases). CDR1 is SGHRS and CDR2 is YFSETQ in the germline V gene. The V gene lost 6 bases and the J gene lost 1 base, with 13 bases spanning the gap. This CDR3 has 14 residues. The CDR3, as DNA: TGCGCCAGCACCTGGGGGGCATCGAACACTGAAGCTTTCTTT. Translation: CASTWGASNTEAFF.

CDR3 DNA: TGTGCCAGCAGCCGCCGGGACAGGGGGGGTGGCAAAAACATTCAGTACTTC. Translation: CASSRRDRGGGKNIQYF. This chain connects TRBV14 to TRBJ2-4, with TRBD1 matching 11 bases. Germline V gene sequence: CDR1 SGHDN, CDR2 FVKESK. Trimming removed 4 bases from V and 3 bases from J; junction bases left unmatched: 8. This CDR3 comprises 17 residues. The entire variable domain, with the rest obtained from reference TRBV14 and TRBJ2-4, is as follows: EAGVTQFPSHSVIEKGQTVTLRCDPISGHDNLYWYRRVMGKEIKFLLHFVKESKQDESGMPNNRFLAERTGGTYSTLKVQPAELEDSGVYFCASSRRDRGGGKNIQYFGAGTRLSVL.

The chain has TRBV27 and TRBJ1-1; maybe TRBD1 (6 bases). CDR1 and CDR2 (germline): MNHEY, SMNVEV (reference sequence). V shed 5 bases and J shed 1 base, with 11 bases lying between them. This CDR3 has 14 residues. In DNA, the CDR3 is TGTGCCAGCAGTCCCTTGACAGGGAACACTGAAGCTTTCTTT. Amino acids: CASSPLTGNTEAFF.

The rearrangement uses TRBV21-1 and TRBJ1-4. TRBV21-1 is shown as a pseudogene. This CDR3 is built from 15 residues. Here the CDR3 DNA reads TGTGCCAGCAGCACTAGACGGCCGATAGGGGAAAAACTGTTTTTT. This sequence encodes CASSTRRPIGEKLFF.

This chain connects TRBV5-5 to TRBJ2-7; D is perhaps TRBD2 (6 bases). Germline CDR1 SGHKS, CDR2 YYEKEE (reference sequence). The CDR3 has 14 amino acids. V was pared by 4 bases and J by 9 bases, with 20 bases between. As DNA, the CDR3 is TGTGCCAGCAGCCCTAGCGCCGCAAGATATGGGCAGTACTTC. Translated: CASSPSAARYGQYF.

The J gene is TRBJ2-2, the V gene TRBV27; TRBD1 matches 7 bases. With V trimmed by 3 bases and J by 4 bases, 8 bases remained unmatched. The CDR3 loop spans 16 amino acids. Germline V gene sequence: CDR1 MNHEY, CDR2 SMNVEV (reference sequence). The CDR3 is CASSFGWGQPTGELFF. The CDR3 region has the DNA TGTGCCAGCAGTTTTGGGTGGGGACAGCCCACCGGGGAGCTGTTTTTT.

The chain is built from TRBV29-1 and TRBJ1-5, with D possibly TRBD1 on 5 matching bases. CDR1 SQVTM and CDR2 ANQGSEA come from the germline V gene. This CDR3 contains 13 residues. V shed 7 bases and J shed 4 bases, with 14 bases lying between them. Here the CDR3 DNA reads TGCAGCGCTGCGGAGGCAGGGAATCAGCCCCAGCATTTT. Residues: CSAAEAGNQPQHF.

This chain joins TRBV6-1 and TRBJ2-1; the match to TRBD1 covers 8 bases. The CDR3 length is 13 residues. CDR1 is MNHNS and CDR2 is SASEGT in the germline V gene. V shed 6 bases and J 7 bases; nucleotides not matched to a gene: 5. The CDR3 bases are TGTGCCAGCAGGGACAGGGAAGCGAATGAGCAGTTCTTC. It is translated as CASRDREANEQFF.

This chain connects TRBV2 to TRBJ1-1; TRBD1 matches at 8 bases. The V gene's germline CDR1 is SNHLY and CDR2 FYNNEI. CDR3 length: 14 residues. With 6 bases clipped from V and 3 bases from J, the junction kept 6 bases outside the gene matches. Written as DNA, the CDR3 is TGTGCCAGCAGCGGACAGGGTACGTACACTGAAGCTTTCTTT. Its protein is CASSGQGTYTEAFF.

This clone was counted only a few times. The DNA for the CDR3 is TGTGCCTGGAGTCCCCAGGGCCGCGAGAGTACTGAAGCTTTCTTT. Translating it yields CAWSPQGRESTEAFF. The rearrangement joins TRBV30 to TRBJ1-1, with TRBD1 as a possible D gene (5 bases). The CDR3 is 15 residues long. The germline V and J ends were trimmed by 2 bases and 5 bases, with 18 bases remaining between them. CDR1 and CDR2 (germline): GTSNPN, SVGIG (reference sequence).

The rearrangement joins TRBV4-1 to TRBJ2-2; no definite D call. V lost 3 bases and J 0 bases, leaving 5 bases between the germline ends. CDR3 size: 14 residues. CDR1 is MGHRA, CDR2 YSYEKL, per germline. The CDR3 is CASSHFPNTGELFF. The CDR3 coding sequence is TGCGCCAGCAGCCACTTCCCGAACACCGGGGAGCTGTTTTTT.

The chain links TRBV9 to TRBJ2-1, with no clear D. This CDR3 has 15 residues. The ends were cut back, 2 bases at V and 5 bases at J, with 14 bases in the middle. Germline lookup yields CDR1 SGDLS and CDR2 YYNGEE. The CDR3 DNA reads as TGTGCCAGCAGCGTTCGACCGGTTCTGGACAATGAGCAGTTCTTC. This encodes CASSVRPVLDNEQFF.